This TCR beta chain was found in a study of T-cell memory formation after mild COVID-19. About the study: Clusters of TCRs were largely donor specific.

5'RACE primed from the constant segment yielded TCR alpha and TCR beta cDNA libraries bearing sample barcodes and UMIs. TCRdb re-analysed the 5' RACE reads in MiXCR, keeping a single row per CDR3 protein. In the table there are around 130,000 distinct CDR3 sequences, around 15% of which are singletons. Points on this clonotype: Its antigen is as yet unknown.

The study's findings and limits: The study found balanced CD4/CD8 in clones contracting day 15 to 85 and a CD4+ lean in later expanders. Day 37-peaking second-wave clones had unconfirmed SARS-CoV-2 specificity.

Source material: PBMCs or a T cell subset sorted from them (not recorded which). The sequence was obtained from a young man who had mild COVID-19 (a few samples of this study predate the infection). Cell type and time point are not known.

The CDR3 spells CASSFLGQGAEQYF. The CDR3 DNA reads TGTGCCAGCAGTTTTCTTGGGCAGGGGGCCGAGCAGTACTTC. This chain links TRBV12-3 or TRBV12-4 with TRBJ2-7; 8 positions agree with TRBD1. The V gene end was trimmed by 3 bases and the J gene end by 6 bases; junction bases not matched to a gene: 7. The CDR3 covers 14 residues.